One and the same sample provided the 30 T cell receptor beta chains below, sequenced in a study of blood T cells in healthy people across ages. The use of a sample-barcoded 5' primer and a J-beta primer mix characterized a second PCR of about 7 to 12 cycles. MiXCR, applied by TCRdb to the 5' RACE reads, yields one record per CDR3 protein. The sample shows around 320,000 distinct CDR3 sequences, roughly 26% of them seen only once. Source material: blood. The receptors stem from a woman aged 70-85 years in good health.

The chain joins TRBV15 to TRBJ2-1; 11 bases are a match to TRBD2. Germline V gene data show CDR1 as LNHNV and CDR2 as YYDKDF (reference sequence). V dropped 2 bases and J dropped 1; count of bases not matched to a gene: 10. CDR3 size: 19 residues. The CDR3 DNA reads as TGTGCCACCAGCAGATTCTTACTAGCGGGAGATTGGTCCTACAATGAGCAGTTCTTC. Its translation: CATSRFLLAGDWSYNEQFF.

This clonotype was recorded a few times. In DNA, the CDR3 is TGTGCCAGCAGTTTACCAGCTGGAAACACCATATATTTT. This codes for CASSLPAGNTIYF. The V and J genes are TRBV28 and TRBJ1-3; no reliable D call. Per germline, CDR1 MDHEN and CDR2 SYDVKM. This CDR3 comprises 13 residues. The germline V and J ends were trimmed by 2 bases and 2 bases, with 4 bases remaining between them.

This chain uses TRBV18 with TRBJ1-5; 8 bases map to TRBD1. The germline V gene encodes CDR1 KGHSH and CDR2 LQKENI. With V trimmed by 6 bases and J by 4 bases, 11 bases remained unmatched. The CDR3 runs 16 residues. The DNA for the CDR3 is TGTGCCAGCTCTCGAGTAGGACAGGGATTAAATCAGCCCCAGCATTTT. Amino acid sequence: CASSRVGQGLNQPQHF.

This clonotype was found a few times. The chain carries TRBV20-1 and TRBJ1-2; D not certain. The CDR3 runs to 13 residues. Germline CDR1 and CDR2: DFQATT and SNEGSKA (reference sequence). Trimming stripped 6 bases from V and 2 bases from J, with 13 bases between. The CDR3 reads CSAKNGQNYGYTF. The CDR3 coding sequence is TGCAGTGCCAAAAATGGGCAGAACTATGGCTACACCTTC.

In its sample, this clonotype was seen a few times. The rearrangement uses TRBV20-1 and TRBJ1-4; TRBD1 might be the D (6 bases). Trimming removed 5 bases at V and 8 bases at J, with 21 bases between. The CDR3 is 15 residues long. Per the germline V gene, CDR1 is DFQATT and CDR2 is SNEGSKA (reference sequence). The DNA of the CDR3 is TGCAGTGCTGGATCGACAGGACCCTTCTCGGAAAAACTGTTTTTT. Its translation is CSAGSTGPFSEKLFF.

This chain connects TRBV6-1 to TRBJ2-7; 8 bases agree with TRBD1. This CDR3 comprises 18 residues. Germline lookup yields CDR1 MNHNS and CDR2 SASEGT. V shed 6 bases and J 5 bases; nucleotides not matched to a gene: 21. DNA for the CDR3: TGTGCCAGCAGCTCCTTAAGGACAGGGAGACTCCAGAGCAACGAGCAGTACTTC. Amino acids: CASSSLRTGRLQSNEQYF.

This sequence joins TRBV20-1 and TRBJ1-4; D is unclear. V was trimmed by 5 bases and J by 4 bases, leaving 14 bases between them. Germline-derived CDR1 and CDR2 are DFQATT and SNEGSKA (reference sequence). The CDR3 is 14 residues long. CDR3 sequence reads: CSAAQMAVNEKLFF. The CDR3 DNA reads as TGCAGTGCTGCCCAGATGGCTGTTAATGAAAAACTGTTTTTT.

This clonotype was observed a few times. The CDR3 here is CSSTFGLVDEQFF. The CDR3 DNA sequence: TGCAGCTCAACGTTCGGACTTGTAGATGAGCAGTTCTTC. V gene TRBV29-1 combines with J gene TRBJ2-5, with a possible D match to TRBD2 (5 bases). The closer fit of TRBJ2-1 to the DNA end suggests the J call may be wrong. This CDR3 comprises 13 residues. Germline CDR1 and CDR2: SQVTM and ANQGSEA.

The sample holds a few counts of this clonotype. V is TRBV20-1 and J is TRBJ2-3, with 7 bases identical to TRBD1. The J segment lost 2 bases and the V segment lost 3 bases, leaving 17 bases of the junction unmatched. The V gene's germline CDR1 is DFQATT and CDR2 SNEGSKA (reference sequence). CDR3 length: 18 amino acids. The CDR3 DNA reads TGCAGTGCTAGTCCCCGGGACGGTCGACAGGGATCCACAGATACGCAGTATTTT. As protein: CSASPRDGRQGSTDTQYF.

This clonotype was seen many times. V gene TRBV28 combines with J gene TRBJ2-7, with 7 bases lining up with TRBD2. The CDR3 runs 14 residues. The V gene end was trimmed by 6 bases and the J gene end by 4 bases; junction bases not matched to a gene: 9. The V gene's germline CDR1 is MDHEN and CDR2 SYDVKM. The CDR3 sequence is CASRSNWRGYEQYF. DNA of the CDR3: TGTGCCAGCAGATCCAATTGGCGGGGGTACGAGCAGTACTTC.

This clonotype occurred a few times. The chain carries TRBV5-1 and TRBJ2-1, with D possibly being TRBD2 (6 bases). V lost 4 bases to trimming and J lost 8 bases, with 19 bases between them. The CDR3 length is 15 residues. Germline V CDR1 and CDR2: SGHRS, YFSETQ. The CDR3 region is CASSLDLPSGDEQFF. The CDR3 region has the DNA TGCGCCAGCAGCCTGGACTTGCCCTCGGGGGATGAGCAGTTCTTC.

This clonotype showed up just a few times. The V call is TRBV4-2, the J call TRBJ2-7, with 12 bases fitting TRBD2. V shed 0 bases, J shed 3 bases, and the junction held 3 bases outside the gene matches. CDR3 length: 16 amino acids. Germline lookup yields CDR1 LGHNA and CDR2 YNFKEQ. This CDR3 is CASSQEPTSGGYEQYF. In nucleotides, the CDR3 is TGTGCCAGCAGCCAAGAACCGACTAGCGGGGGCTACGAGCAGTACTTC.

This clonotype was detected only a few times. The CDR3, as DNA: TGTGCCAGCAGCCGACCGGACTCTAACACCGGGGAGCTGTTTTTT. The encoded protein is CASSRPDSNTGELFF. The chain combines TRBV4-2 with TRBJ2-2; D may be TRBD2 (5 bases). Trimming took 4 bases from V and 2 from J, leaving 11 bases between them. The CDR3 contains 15 residues. Germline V lookup: CDR1 LGHNA, CDR2 YNFKEQ.

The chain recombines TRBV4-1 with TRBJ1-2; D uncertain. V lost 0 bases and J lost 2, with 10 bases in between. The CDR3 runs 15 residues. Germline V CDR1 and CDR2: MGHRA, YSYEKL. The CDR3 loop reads CASSQEARENYGYTF. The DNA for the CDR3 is TGCGCCAGCAGCCAAGAAGCAAGGGAAAACTATGGCTACACCTTC.

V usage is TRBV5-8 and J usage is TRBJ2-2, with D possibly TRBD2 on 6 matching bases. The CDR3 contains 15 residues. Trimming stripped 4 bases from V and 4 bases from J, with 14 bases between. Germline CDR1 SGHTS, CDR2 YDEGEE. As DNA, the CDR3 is TGTGCCAGCAGCCGGCCCCACGGGGGCACCGGGGAGCTGTTTTTT. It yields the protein CASSRPHGGTGELFF.

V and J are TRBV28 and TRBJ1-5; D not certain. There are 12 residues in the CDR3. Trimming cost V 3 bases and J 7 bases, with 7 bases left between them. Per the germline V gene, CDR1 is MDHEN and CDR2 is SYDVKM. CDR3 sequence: CASSLTLQPQHF. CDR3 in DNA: TGTGCCAGCAGTTTGACCTTGCAGCCCCAGCATTTT. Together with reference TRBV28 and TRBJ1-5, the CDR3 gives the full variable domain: DVKVTQSSRYLVKRTGEKVFLECVQDMDHENMFWYRQDPGLGLRLIYFSYDVKMKEKGDIPEGYSVSREKKERFSLILESASTNQTSMYLCASSLTLQPQHFGDGTRLSIL.

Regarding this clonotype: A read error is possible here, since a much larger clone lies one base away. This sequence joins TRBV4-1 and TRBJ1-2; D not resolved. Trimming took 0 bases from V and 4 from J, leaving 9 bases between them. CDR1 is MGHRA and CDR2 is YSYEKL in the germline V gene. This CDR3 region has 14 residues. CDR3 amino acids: CASSQEGDGYGYTF. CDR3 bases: TGCGCCAGCAGCCAAGAGGGTGACGGCTATGGCTACACCTTC.

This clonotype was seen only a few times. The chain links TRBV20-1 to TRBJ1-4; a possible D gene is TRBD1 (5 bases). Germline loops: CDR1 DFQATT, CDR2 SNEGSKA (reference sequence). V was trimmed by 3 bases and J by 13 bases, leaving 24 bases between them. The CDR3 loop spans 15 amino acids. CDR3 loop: CSASQGRQEIDRLFF. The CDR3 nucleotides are TGCAGTGCTAGTCAGGGTCGGCAGGAAATTGATAGACTGTTTTTT.

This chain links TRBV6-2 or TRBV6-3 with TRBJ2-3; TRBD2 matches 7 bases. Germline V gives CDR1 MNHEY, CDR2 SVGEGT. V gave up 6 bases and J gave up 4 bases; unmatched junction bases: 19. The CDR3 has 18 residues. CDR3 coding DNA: TGTGCCAGCAGATTCACTAGCTTTGTGGGAGGGCCATCAGATACGCAGTATTTT. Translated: CASRFTSFVGGPSDTQYF.

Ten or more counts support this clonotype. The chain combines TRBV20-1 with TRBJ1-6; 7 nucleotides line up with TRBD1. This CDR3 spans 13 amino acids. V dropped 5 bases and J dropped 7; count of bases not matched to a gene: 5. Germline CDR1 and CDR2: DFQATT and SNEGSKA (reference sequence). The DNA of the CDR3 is TGCAGTGCTCCGACAGGGTCGAATTCACCCCTCCACTTT. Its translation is CSAPTGSNSPLHF.

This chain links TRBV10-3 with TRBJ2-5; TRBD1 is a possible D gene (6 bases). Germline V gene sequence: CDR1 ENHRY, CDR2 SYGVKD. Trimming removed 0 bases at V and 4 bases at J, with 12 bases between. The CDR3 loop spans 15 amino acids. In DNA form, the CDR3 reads TGTGCCATCAGTGAGTCAAGGGGGTCCCGAGAGACCCAGTACTTC. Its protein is CAISESRGSRETQYF.

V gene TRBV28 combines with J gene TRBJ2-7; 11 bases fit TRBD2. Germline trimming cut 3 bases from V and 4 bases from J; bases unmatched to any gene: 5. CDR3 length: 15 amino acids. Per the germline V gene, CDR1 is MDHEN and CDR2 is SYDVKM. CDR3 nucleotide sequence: TGTGCCAGCAGTTTCAGGGGGACTAGCGGTTACGAGCAGTACTTC. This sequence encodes CASSFRGTSGYEQYF.

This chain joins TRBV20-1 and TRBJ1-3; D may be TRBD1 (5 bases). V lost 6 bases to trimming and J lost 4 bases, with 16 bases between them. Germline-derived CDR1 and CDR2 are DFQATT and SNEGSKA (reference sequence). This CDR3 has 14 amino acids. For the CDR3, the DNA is TGCAGTGCCCAGCCGGGACGCGGGGGAAACACCATATATTTT. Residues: CSAQPGRGGNTIYF.

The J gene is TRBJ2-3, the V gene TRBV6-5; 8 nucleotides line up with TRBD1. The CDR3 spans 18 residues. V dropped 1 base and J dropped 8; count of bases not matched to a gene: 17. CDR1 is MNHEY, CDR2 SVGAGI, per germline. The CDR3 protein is CASSYLDPQGALWATQYF. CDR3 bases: TGTGCCAGCAGTTACTTAGACCCGCAGGGGGCTTTGTGGGCTACGCAGTATTTT.

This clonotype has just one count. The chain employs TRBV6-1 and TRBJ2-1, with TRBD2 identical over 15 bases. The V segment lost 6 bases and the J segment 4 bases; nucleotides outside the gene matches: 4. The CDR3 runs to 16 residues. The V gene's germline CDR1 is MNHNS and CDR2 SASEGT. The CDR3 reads CASSPGTSGGYNEQFF. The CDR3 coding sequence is TGTGCCAGCAGCCCGGGGACTAGCGGGGGGTACAATGAGCAGTTCTTC.

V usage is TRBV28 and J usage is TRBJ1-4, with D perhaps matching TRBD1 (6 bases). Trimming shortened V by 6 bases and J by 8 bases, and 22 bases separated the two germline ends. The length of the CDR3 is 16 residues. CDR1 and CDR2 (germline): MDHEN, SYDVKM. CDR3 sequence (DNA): TGTGCCAGCAGCCCCGGGGGCGGGAGCGGCAGAGAAAAACTGTTTTTT. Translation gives CASSPGGGSGREKLFF.

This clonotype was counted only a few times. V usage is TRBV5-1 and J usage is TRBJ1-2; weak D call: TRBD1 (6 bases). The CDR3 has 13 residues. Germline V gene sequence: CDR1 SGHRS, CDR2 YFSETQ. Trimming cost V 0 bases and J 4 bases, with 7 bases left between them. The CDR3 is CASSLARGYGYTF. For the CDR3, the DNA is TGCGCCAGCAGCTTGGCCAGGGGCTATGGCTACACCTTC.

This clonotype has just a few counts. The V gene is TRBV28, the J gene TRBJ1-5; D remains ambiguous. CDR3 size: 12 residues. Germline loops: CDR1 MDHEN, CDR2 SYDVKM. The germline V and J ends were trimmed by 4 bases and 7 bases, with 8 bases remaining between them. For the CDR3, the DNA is TGTGCCAGCAGTTCCCCTCCACAGCCCCAGCATTTT. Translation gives CASSSPPQPQHF.

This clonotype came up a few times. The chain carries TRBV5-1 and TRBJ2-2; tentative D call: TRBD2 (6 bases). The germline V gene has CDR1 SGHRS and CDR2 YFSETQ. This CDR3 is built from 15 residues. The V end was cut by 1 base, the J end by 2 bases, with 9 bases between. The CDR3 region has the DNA TGCGCCAGCAGCTTGATGGCGGGAAACACCGGGGAGCTGTTTTTT. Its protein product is CASSLMAGNTGELFF.

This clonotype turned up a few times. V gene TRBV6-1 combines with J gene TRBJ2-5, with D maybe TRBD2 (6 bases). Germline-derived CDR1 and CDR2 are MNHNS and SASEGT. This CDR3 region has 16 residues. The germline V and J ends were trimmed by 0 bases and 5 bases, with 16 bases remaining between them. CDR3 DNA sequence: TGTGCCAGCAGTGAAGCGCGGCGTTCTAGCGCGGAGACCCAGTACTTC. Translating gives CASSEARRSSAETQYF.